This TCR beta chain comes out of a study of technical replicates of blood from a few donors. This clone was seen once. The assay was immunoSEQ multiplex PCR, and TCRdb's table has in-frame clones only and misses some. The data hold tens of thousands of clones, with 92% observed a single time. V shed 0 bases, J shed 7 bases, and the junction held 13 bases outside the gene matches. This CDR3 has 16 residues. The germline V gene encodes CDR1 SGHRS and CDR2 YFSETQ. The V gene is TRBV5-1, the J gene TRBJ2-7; 7 nucleotides align to TRBD1. The TCR originated in a human donor in good health. The source material was T cells isolated from PBMCs. The CDR3 spells CASSLGQGMGNWEQYF. The CDR3 DNA reads TGCGCCAGCAGCTTGGGACAGGGAATGGGAAATTGGGAGCAGTACTTC.